Listed below are T cell receptor beta chains from one sample, sequenced in a study of blood T cells in healthy people across ages. A single record per CDR3 protein comes from TCRdb applying MiXCR to the 5' RACE reads. The sample contains 500,000 to 550,000 distinct CDR3 sequences, more than 20% of which appear only once. These same data were also listed under a study on T cells of mothers and their children.

The specimen was blood. These receptor sequences come from a boy aged 5-17 years in good health. Both conserved end residues are part of each CDR3. Fields, in order: CDR3 DNA, CDR3 protein, J gene, clone size, V gene, D gene. The D gene is left open where the match is weak. Expanded clones get a size class; other rows say once, few or many, or leave the size out.

CDR3 DNA: TGTGCCAGCAAACAGCTACTGGGGGATCAAGAGACCCAGTACTTC
CDR3 protein: CASKQLLGDQETQYF
J gene: TRBJ2-5
clone size: few
V gene: TRBV18
D gene: -

CDR3 DNA: TGTGCCAGCAGCGTCGGACTAGCGGGAGGGGACAATGAGCAGTTCTTC
CDR3 protein: CASSVGLAGGDNEQFF
J gene: TRBJ2-1
clone size: few
V gene: TRBV7-8
D gene: TRBD2

CDR3 DNA: TGTGCCAGCAGCTTAAGTCGGCAGGTTGAGACCCAGTACTTC
CDR3 protein: CASSLSRQVETQYF
J gene: TRBJ2-5
clone size: few
V gene: TRBV7-2
D gene: -

CDR3 DNA: TGCGCCAGCAGCTTAACCGGGACGGACGATGGCTACACCTTC
CDR3 protein: CASSLTGTDDGYTF
J gene: TRBJ1-2
clone size: few
V gene: TRBV5-1
D gene: -

CDR3 DNA: TGTGCCAGCAGCGCGGACAGGGATCATAATGAAAAACTGTTTTTT
CDR3 protein: CASSADRDHNEKLFF
J gene: TRBJ1-4
clone size: few
V gene: TRBV5-4
D gene: TRBD1

CDR3 DNA: TGTGCCAGCAGTCCACCCGGGACGGCGGGGAGGAAACTGTTTTTT
CDR3 protein: CASSPPGTAGRKLFF
J gene: TRBJ1-4
clone size: -
V gene: TRBV12-3/TRBV12-4
D gene: -

CDR3 DNA: TGCAGCGTCGAAGAACAAGAAGCTTTCTTT
CDR3 protein: CSVEEQEAFF
J gene: TRBJ1-1
clone size: -
V gene: TRBV29-1
D gene: -

CDR3 DNA: TGTGCCAGCAGCCAAGATCAGAATACAGGCTACGAGCAGTACTTC
CDR3 protein: CASSQDQNTGYEQYF
J gene: TRBJ2-7
clone size: few
V gene: TRBV14
D gene: -

CDR3 DNA: TGTGCCAGCAGCTTATTACTCCTAGCAGATACGCAGTATTTT
CDR3 protein: CASSLLLLADTQYF
J gene: TRBJ2-3
clone size: -
V gene: TRBV7-9
D gene: -

CDR3 DNA: TGCGCACCGGGGGCACAAGAGACCCAGTACTTC
CDR3 protein: CAPGAQETQYF
J gene: TRBJ2-5
clone size: few
V gene: TRBV20-1
D gene: -

CDR3 DNA: TGCAGTGCGCTGGACAGGGGGCAAATGAGGGAGCAGTTCTTC
CDR3 protein: CSALDRGQMREQFF
J gene: TRBJ2-1
clone size: -
V gene: TRBV20-1
D gene: TRBD1

CDR3 DNA: TGCAGCGTCCGACTAGCGGGAGACCAAGAGACCCAGTACTTC
CDR3 protein: CSVRLAGDQETQYF
J gene: TRBJ2-5
clone size: few
V gene: TRBV29-1
D gene: TRBD2

CDR3 DNA: TGCGCCAGCAGCACCCACGCGGCTAGCGGGAGGCCCTACGAGCAGTACTTC
CDR3 protein: CASSTHAASGRPYEQYF
J gene: TRBJ2-7
clone size: -
V gene: TRBV5-1
D gene: TRBD2

CDR3 DNA: TGCAGTGCTCCGGACAGGGCGGAGGAGACCCAGTACTTC
CDR3 protein: CSAPDRAEETQYF
J gene: TRBJ2-5
clone size: few
V gene: TRBV20-1
D gene: TRBD1

CDR3 DNA: TGTGCCAGCAGTTTCGGGGACAGGGGTTTCTACGAGCAGTACTTC
CDR3 protein: CASSFGDRGFYEQYF
J gene: TRBJ2-7
clone size: -
V gene: TRBV28
D gene: TRBD1

CDR3 DNA: TGTGCCAGCAGCCGAGGGGACAGGGGAATCAATGAGCAGTTCTTC
CDR3 protein: CASSRGDRGINEQFF
J gene: TRBJ2-1
clone size: few
V gene: TRBV11-3
D gene: TRBD1

CDR3 DNA: TGTGCCAGCAGTTACTCGCCCAGGGCGGCCTACGAGCAGTACTTC
CDR3 protein: CASSYSPRAAYEQYF
J gene: TRBJ2-7
clone size: -
V gene: TRBV6-2/TRBV6-3
D gene: -

CDR3 DNA: TGTGCCAGCAACGAGGGGGCATACAATGAGCAGTTCTTC
CDR3 protein: CASNEGAYNEQFF
J gene: TRBJ2-1
clone size: few
V gene: TRBV7-2
D gene: TRBD1

CDR3 DNA: TGCAGCGTTGAGACGCGGGAGCAGAGGAACACCGGGGAGCTGTTTTTT
CDR3 protein: CSVETREQRNTGELFF
J gene: TRBJ2-2
clone size: -
V gene: TRBV29-1
D gene: TRBD2

CDR3 DNA: TGTGCCAGCAGCTACGGGGGAGGTAGCCGTGGGGAGACCCAGTACTTC
CDR3 protein: CASSYGGGSRGETQYF
J gene: TRBJ2-5
clone size: few
V gene: TRBV7-3
D gene: -